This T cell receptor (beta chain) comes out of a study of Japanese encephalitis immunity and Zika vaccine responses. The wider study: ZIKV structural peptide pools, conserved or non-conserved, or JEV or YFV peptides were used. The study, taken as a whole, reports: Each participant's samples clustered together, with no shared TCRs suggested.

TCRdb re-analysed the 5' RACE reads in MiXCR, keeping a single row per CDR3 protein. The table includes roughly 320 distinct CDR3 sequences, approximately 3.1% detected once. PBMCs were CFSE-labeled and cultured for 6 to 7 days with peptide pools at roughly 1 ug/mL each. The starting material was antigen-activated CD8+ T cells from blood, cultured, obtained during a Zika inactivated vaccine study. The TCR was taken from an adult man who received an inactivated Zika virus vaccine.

For the CDR3, the DNA is TGTGCCAGCAGCTTAACTAGCGGAGGCACAGATACGCAGTATTTT. Translated, it gives CASSLTSGGTDTQYF. The genes are TRBV5-5 and TRBJ2-3, with 8 bases aligning to TRBD2. Germline values: CDR1 SGHKS, CDR2 YYEKEE (reference sequence). The V gene end was trimmed by 2 bases and the J gene end by 1 base; junction bases not matched to a gene: 3. CDR3 length: 15 amino acids.